The clone carrying this TCR beta chain was observed at least ten times. Antigen unknown. This entry belongs to a study of T cells in Graves' hyperthyroidism and ophthalmopathy. The overall study: Initial diagnosis, before any treatment, was when peripheral blood was collected.

The source material, RNA transcripts, was used to amplify TCR beta CDR3 regions. TCR CDR3 regions were first amplified by RT-PCR with HTBI primers. One entry per CDR3 protein results from TCRdb running MiXCR on the multiplex PCR reads. The sample records fewer than 450,000 distinct CDR3 sequences, roughly 15% being singletons. Disease lasting under 3 months, a NOSPECS grade of at least 4, and a Clinical Activity Score of at least 3 were features of the ophthalmopathy patients. Diagnosis rested on symptoms, serum thyroxine and TRAb, thyroid ultrasound, and orbital computed tomography. After removal of 6 bases from V and 9 bases from J, the junction contained 10 bases not matched to a gene. This CDR3 comprises 14 residues. Study outcomes and limitations: Appearing also in blood were most of the thyroid clonotypes expanded above 0.001.

Sequencing was carried out using blood. The rearrangement uses TRBV12-3 or TRBV12-4 and TRBJ2-1, with 8 bases that match TRBD2. The sequence was obtained from a woman aged 55-70 years with Graves' ophthalmopathy. CDR3 DNA sequence: TGTGCCAGCAGCCCGGGACTAGTCGAGGGTGAGCAGTTCTTC. It codes for CASSPGLVEGEQFF.